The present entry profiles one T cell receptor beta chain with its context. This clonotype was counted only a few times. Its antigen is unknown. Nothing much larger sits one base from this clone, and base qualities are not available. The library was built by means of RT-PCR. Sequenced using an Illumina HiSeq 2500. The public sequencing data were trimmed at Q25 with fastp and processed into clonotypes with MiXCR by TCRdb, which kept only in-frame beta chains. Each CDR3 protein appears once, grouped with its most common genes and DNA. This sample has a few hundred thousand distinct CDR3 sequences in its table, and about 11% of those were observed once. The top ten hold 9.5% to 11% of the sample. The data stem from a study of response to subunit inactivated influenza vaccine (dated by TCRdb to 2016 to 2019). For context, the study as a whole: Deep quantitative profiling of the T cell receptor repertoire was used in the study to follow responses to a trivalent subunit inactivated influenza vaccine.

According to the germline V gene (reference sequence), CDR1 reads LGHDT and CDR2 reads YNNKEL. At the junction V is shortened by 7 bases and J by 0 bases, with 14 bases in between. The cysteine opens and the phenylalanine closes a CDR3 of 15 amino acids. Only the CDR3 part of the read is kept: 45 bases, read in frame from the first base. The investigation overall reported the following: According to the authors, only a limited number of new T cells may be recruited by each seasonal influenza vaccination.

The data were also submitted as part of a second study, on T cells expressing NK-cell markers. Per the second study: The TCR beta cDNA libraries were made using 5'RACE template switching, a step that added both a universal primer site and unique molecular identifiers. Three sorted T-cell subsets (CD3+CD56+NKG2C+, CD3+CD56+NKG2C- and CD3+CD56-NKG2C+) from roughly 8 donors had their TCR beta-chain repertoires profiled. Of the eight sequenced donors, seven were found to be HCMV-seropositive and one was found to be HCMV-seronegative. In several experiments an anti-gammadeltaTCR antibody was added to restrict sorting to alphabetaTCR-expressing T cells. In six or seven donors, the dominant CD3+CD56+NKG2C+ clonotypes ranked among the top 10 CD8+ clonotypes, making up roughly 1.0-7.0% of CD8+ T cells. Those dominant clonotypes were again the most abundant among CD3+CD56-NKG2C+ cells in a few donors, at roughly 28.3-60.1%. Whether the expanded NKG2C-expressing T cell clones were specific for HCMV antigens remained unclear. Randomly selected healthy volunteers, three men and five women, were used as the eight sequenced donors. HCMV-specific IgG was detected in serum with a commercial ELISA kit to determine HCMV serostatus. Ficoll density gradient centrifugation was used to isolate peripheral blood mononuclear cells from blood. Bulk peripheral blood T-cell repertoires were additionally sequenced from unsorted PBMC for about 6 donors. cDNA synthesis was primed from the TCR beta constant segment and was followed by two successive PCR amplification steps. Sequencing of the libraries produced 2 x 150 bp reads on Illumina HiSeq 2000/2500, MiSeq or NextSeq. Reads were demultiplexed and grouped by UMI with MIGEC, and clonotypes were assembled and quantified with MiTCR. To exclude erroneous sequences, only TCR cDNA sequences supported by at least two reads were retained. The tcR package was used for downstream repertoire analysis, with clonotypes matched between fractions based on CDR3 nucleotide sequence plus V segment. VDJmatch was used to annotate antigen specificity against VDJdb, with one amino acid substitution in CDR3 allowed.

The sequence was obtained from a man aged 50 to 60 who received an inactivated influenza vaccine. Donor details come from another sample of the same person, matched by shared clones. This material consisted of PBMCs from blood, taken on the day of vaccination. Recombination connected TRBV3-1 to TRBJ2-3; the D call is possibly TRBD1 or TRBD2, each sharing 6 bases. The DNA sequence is TGTGCCAGCAACGACGGAGGGGGAAGCACAGATACGCAGTATTTT. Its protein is CASNDGGGSTDTQYF.